This entry is about one T cell receptor (beta chain). Its antigen remains unknown. The data originate from a study of graft-versus-host responses after intestinal transplantation. At the level of the study: Multivisceral, liver-intestinal, or isolated intestinal grafts went to recipients. Induction with anti-thymocyte globulin, then tacrolimus and steroids for about 3 years, was given to all recipients. Overall study results and limits: Investigators detected GvH clones in recipient marrow, with some emerging earlier in ileum or blood. Allografts carried high graft-versus-host to host-versus-graft clonal ratios in patients having graft-donor T cell macrochimerism.

V was cut by 5 bases and J by 2 bases, with 13 bases left in between. Germline CDR1 is MDHEN and CDR2 is SYDVKM. There are 14 residues in the CDR3. The method was immunoSEQ multiplex PCR; TCRdb's version includes in-frame clones alone and lacks a portion of them. In the table there are approximately 100,000 clones, roughly 86% of which are singletons. This TCR was recovered from a human patient who received an intestinal transplant, so some T cells may come from the graft donor. The V and J genes are TRBV28 and TRBJ2-7, with D perhaps TRBD1 or TRBD2 (5 bases each). This material consisted of PBMCs, taken 255 days after intestinal transplant. CDR3 sequence reads: CASSPPTGPYEQYV. CDR3 DNA sequence: TGTGCCAGCAGTCCACCGACGGGGCCCTACGAGCAGTACGTC.